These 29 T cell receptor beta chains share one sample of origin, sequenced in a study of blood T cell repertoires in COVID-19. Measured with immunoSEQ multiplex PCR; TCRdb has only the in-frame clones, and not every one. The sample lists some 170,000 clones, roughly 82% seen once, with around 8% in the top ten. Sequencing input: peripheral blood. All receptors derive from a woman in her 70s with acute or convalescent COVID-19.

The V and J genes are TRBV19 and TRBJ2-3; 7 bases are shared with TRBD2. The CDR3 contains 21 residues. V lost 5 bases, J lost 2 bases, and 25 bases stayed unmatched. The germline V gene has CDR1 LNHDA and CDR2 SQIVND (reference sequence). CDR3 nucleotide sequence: TGTGCCAGTAGTCTCCGCGACAGACCACTAGCGCCCTTCTCTCCCACAGATACGCAGTATTTT. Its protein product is CASSLRDRPLAPFSPTDTQYF. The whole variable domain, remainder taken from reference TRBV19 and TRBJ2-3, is DGGITQSPKYLFRKEGQNVTLSCEQNLNHDAMYWYRQDPGQGLRLIYYSQIVNDFQKGDIAEGYSVSREKKESFPLTVTSAQKNPTAFYLCASSLRDRPLAPFSPTDTQYFGPGTRLTVL.

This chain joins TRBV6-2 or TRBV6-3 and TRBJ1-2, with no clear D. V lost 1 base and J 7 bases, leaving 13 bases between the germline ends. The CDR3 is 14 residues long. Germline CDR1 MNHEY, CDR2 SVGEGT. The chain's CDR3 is CASSYLAPSGGYTF. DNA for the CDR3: TGTGCCAGCAGTTACTTAGCTCCCTCGGGTGGCTACACCTTC.

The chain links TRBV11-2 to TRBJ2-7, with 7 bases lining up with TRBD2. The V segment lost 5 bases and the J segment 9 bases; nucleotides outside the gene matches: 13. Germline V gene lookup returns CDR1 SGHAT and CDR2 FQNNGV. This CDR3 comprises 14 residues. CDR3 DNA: TGTGCCAGCAGCCCTAGCGGCACTCTGGGGGTGCAGTACTTC. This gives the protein CASSPSGTLGVQYF.

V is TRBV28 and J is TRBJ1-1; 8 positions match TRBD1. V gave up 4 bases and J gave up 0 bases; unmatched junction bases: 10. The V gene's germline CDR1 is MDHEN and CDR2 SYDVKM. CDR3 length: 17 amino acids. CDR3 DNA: TGTGCCAGCAGTTCGACTCGACAGGGGATCCTGAACACTGAAGCTTTCTTT. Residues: CASSSTRQGILNTEAFF.

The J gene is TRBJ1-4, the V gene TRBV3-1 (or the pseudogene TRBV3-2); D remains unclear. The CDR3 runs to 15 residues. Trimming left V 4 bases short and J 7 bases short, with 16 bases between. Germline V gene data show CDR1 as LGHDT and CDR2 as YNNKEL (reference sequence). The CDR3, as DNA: TGTGCCAGCAGCCCTCTCGGTCTGGCGGTTGAAAAACTGTTTTTT. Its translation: CASSPLGLAVEKLFF.

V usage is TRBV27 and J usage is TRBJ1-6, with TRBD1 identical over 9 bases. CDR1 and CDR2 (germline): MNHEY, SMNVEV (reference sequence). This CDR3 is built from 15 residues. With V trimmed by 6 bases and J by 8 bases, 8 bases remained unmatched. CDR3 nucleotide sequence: TGTGCCAGCAGGCTACAGGGGGCGCGAGATTCACCCCTCCACTTT. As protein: CASRLQGARDSPLHF.

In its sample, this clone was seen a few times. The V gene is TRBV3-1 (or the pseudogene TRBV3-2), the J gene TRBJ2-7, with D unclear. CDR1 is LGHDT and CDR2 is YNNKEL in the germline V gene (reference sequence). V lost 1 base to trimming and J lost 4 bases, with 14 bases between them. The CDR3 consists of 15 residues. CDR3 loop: CASSQVSAARYEQYF. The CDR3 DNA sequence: TGTGCCAGCAGCCAAGTCAGCGCCGCCAGATACGAGCAGTACTTC.

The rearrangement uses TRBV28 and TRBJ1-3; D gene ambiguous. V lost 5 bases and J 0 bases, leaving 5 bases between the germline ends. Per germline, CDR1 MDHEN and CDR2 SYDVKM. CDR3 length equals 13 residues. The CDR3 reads CASSLPSGNTIYF. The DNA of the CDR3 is TGTGCCAGCAGTCTCCCCTCTGGAAACACCATATATTTT. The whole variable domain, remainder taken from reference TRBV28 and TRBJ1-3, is DVKVTQSSRYLVKRTGEKVFLECVQDMDHENMFWYRQDPGLGLRLIYFSYDVKMKEKGDIPEGYSVSREKKERFSLILESASTNQTSMYLCASSLPSGNTIYFGEGSWLTVV.

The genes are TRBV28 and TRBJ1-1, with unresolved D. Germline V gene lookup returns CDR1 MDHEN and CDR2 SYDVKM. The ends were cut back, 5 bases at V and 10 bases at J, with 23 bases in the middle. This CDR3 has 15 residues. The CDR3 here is CASSPRSGVRAGAFF. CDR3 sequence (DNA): TGTGCCAGCAGTCCCAGGTCCGGGGTACGGGCGGGAGCTTTCTTT.

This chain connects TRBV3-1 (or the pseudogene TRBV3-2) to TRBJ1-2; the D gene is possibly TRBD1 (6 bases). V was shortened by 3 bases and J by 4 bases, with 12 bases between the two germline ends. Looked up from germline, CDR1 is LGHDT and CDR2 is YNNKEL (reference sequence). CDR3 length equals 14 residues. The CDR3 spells CASSQGGQGYGYTF. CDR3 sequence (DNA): TGTGCCAGCAGCCAGGGGGGGCAGGGCTATGGCTACACCTTC.

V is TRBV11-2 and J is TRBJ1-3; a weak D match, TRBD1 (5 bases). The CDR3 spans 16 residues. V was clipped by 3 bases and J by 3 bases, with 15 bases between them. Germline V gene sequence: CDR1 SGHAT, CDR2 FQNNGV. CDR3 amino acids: CASSFPGRGNGNTIYF. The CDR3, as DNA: TGTGCCAGCAGCTTCCCCGGACGGGGGAATGGAAACACCATATATTTT.

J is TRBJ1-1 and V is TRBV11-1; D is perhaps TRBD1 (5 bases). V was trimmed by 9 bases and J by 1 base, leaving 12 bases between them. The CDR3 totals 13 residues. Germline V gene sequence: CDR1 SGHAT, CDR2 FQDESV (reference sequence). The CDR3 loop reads CASSLGQNTEAFF. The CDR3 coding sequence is TGTGCCAGTTCGTTGGGGCAGAACACTGAAGCTTTCTTT.

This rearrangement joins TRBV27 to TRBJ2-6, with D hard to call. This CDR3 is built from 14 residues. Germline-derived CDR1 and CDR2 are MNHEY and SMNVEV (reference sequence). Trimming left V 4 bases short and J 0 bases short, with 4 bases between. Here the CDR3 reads CASSYGSGANVLTF. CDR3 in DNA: TGTGCCAGCAGTTACGGCTCTGGGGCCAACGTCCTGACTTTC.

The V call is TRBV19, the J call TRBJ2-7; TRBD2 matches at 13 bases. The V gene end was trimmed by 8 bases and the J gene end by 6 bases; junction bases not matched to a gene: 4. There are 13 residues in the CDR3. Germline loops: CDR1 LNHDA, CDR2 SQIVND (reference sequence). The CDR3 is CASQGLAGFEQYF. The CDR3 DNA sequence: TGTGCCAGTCAGGGACTAGCGGGGTTCGAGCAGTACTTC.

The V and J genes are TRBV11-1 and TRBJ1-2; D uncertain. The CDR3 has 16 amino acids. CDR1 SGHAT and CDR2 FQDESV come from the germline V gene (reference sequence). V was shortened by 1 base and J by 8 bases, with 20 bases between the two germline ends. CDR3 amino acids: CASSLGRRSRPGGYTF. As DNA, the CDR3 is TGTGCCAGCAGCTTAGGTAGGAGGTCCAGGCCCGGCGGCTACACCTTC.

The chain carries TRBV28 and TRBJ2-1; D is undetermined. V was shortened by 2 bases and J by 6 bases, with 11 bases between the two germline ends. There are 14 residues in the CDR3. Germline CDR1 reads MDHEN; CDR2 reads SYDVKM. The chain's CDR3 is CASSLVGVVNEQFF. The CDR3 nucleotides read TGTGCCAGCAGTTTAGTAGGAGTGGTCAATGAGCAGTTCTTC.

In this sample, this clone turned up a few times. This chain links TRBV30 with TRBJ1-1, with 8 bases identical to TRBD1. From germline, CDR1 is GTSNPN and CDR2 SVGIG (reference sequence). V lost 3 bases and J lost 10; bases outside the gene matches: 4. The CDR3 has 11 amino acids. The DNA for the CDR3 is TGTGCCTGGAGAGGACAGGGTCGAGCTTTCTTT. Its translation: CAWRGQGRAFF.

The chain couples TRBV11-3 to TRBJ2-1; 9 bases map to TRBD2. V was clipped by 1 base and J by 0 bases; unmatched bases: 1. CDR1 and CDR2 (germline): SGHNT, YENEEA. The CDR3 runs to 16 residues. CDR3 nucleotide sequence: TGTGCCAGCAGCTTAGTTAGCGGGGGCTCCTACAATGAGCAGTTCTTC. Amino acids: CASSLVSGGSYNEQFF.

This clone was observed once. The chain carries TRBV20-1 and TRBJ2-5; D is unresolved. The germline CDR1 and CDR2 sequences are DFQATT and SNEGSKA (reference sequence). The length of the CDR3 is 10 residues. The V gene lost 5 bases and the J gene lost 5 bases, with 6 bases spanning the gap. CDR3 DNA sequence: TGCAGTGCTTTCCGGGAGACCCAGTACTTC. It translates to CSAFRETQYF.

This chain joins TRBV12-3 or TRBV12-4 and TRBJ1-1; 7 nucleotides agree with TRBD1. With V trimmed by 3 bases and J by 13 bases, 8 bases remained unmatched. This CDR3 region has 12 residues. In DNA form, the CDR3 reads TGTGCCAGCAGTTTCGGACAGGTCGTTCTTTTCTTT. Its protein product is CASSFGQVVLFF.

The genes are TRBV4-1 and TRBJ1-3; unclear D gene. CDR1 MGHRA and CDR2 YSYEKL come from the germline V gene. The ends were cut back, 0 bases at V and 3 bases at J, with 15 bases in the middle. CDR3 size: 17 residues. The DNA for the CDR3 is TGCGCCAGCAGCCAAGAAACCGGTAGAAGGAGTGGAAACACCATATATTTT. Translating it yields CASSQETGRRSGNTIYF.

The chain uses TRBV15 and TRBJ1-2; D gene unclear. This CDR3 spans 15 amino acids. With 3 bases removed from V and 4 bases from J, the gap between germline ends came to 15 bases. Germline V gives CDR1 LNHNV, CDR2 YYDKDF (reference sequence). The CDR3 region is CATSRDLMSFYGYTF. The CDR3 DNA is TGTGCCACCAGCAGGGACTTGATGAGTTTCTATGGCTACACCTTC. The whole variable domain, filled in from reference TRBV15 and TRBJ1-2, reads DAMVIQNPRYQVTQFGKPVTLSCSQTLNHNVMYWYQQKSSQAPKLLFHYYDKDFNNEADTPDNFQSRRPNTSFCFLDIRSPGLGDTAMYLCATSRDLMSFYGYTFGSGTRLTVV.

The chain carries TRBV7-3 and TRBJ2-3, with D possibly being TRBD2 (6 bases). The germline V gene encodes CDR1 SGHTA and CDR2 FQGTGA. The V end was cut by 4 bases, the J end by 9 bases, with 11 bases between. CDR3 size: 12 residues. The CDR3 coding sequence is TGTGCCAGCAGCTCTAGTGCGGGAACGCAGTATTTT. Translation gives CASSSSAGTQYF. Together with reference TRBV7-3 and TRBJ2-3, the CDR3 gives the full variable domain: GAGVSQTPSNKVTEKGKYVELRCDPISGHTALYWYRQSLGQGPEFLIYFQGTGAADDSGLPNDRFFAVRPEGSVSTLKIQRTERGDSAVYLCASSSSAGTQYFGPGTRLTVL.

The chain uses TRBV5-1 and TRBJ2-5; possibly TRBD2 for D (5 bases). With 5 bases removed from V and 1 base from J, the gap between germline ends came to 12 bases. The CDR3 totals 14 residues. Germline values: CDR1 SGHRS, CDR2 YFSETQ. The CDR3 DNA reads TGCGCCAGCAGACCGAGACTAACCCAAGAGACCCAGTACTTC. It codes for CASRPRLTQETQYF.

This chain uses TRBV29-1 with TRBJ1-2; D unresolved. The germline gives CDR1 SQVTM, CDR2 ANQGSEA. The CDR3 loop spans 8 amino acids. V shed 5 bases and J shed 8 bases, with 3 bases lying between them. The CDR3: CSVLGYTF. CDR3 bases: TGCAGCGTTCTCGGCTACACCTTC.

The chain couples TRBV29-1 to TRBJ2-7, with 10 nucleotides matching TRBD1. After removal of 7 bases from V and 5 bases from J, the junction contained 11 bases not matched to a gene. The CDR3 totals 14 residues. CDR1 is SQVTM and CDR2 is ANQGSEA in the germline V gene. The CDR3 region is CSALRTGGWDEQYF. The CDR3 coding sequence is TGCAGCGCCCTCCGGACAGGGGGGTGGGACGAGCAGTACTTC.

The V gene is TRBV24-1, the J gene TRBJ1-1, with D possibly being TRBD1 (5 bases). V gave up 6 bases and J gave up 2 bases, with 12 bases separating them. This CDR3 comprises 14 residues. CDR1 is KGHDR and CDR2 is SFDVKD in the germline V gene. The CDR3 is CATSPGYDNTEAFF. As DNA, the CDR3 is TGTGCCACCAGTCCAGGGTACGATAACACTGAAGCTTTCTTT.

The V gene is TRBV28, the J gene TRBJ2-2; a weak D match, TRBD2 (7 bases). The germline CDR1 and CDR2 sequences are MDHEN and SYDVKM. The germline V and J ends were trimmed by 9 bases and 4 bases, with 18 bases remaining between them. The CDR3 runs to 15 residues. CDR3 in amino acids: CASFLGGQFTGELFF. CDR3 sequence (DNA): TGTGCCAGTTTCCTCGGGGGGCAGTTCACCGGGGAGCTGTTTTTT.

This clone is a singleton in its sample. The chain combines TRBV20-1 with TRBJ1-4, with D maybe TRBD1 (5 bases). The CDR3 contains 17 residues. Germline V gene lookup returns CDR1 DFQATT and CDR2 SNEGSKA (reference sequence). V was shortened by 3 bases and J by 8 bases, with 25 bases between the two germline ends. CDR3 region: CSASRGSGIATDEKLFF. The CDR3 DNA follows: TGCAGTGCTAGTAGGGGCAGCGGGATTGCTACAGACGAAAAACTGTTTTTT.